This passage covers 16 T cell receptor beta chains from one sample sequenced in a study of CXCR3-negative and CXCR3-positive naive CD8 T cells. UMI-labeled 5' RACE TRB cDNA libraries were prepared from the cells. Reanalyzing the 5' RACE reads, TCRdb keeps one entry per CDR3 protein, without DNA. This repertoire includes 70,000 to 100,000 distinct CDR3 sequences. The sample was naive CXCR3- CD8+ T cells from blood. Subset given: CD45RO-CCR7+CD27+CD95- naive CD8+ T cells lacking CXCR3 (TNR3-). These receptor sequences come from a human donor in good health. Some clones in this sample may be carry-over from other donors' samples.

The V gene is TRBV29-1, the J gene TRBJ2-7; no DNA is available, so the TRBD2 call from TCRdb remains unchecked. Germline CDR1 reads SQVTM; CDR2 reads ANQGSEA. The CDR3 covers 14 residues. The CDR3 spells CSVEEASRTYEQYF.

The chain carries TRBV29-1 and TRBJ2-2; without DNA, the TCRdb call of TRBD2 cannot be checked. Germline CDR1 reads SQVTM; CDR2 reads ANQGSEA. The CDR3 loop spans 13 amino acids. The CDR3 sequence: CSVPGGWTGELFF.

The CDR3 sequence is CSAMTGAYEQYF. This chain uses TRBV29-1 with TRBJ2-7; TCRdb's D call, TRBD1, is unchecked because there is no DNA. The CDR3 is 12 residues long. CDR1 and CDR2 from the germline V gene are SQVTM and ANQGSEA.

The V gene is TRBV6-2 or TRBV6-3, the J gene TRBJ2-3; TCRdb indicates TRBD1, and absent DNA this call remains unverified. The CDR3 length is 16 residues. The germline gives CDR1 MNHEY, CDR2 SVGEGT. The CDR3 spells CASSHPGETGTDTQYF.

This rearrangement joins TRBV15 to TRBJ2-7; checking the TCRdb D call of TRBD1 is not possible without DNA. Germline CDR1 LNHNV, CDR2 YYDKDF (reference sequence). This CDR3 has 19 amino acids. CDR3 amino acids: CATSRDMGMGGASSYEQYF. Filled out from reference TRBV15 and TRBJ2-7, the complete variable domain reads DAMVIQNPRYQVTQFGKPVTLSCSQTLNHNVMYWYQQKSSQAPKLLFHYYDKDFNNEADTPDNFQSRRPNTSFCFLDIRSPGLGDTAMYLCATSRDMGMGGASSYEQYFGPGTRLTVT.

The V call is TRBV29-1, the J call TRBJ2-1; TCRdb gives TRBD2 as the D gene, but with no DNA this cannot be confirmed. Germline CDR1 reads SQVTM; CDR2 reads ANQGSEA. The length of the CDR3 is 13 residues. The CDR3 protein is CSVIHGGRTEQFF.

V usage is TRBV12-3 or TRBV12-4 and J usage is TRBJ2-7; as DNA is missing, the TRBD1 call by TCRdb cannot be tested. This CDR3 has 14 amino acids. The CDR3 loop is CASSPTGQGYEQYF.

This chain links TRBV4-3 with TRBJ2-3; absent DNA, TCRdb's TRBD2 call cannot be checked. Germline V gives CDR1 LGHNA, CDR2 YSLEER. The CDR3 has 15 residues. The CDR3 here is CASSQGLVRTDTQYF.

The CDR3 is CASSTLRADFNEQYF. The genes are TRBV7-2 and TRBJ2-7; with no DNA, the TCRdb D assignment of TRBD1 cannot be verified. The CDR3 spans 15 residues. CDR1 SGHTA and CDR2 FQGNSA come from the germline V gene.

CDR3 protein: CASSSGGSYEQYF. This sequence joins TRBV27 and TRBJ2-7. The CDR3 loop spans 13 amino acids. The germline V gene encodes CDR1 MNHEY and CDR2 SMNVEV (reference sequence).

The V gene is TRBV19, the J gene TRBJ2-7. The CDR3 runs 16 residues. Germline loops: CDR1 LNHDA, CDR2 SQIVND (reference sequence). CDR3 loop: CASSIMAADSPYEQYF. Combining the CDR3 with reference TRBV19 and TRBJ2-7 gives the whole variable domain DGGITQSPKYLFRKEGQNVTLSCEQNLNHDAMYWYRQDPGQGLRLIYYSQIVNDFQKGDIAEGYSVSREKKESFPLTVTSAQKNPTAFYLCASSIMAADSPYEQYFGPGTRLTVT.

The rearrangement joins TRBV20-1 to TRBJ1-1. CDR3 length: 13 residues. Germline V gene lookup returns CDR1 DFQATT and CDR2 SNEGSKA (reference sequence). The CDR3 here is CSARTRRNTEAFF.

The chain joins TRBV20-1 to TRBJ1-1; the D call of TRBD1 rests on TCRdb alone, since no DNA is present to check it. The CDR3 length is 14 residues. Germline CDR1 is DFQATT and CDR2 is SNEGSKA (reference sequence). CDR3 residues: CSATSMTGFSEAFF.

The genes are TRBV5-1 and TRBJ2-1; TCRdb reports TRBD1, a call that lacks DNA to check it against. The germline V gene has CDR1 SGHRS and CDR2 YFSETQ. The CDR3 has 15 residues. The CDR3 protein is CASSFGLTAYNEQFF.

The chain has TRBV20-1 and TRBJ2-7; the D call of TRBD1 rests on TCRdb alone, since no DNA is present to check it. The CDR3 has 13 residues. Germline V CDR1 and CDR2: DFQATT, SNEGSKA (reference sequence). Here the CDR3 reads CSALQGNSYEQYF.

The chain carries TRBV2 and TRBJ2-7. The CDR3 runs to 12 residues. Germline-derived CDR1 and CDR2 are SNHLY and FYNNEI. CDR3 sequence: CASSGPSYEQYF.